This T cell receptor (beta chain) was recorded in a study of blood T cell repertoires in COVID-19. TCRdb's table, derived via immunoSEQ multiplex PCR, lists solely in-frame clones and lacks some. The profile covers some 450,000 clones, with roughly 90% appearing a single time and approximately 0.92% taken by the ten largest. Only one count was recorded for this clone. What was sequenced was peripheral blood. This sequence was found in a man younger than 35 with COVID-19, enrolled during active disease.

The CDR3 region is CASSLAGGSPSYNEQFF. In DNA form, the CDR3 reads TGTGCCAGCTCTCTAGCGGGGGGATCTCCCTCCTACAATGAGCAGTTCTTC. The J gene is TRBJ2-1, the V gene TRBV18; 11 positions match TRBD2. Trimming at V came to 6 bases and at J to 0 bases, leaving 7 bases not matched to a gene. The CDR3 runs 17 residues. Germline assignment: CDR1 KGHSH and CDR2 LQKENI.